This is a list of T cell receptor beta chains from one sample in a study of blood T cell repertoires in COVID-19. The repertoire was sequenced with immunoSEQ multiplex PCR; TCRdb's copy has only in-frame clones and lacks some. The profile shows some 400,000 clones, more than 80% of them singletons. Sequencing was carried out using PBMCs or T cells enriched from blood (not recorded which). Source of these receptors: a man under 40 who had recovered from COVID-19. Each CDR3 is given with its conserved first and last residue. The D gene is left open where the match is weak. The listing skips clone size in some rows; elsewhere it reads once, few, many or a size class.

j_gene	abundance	v_gene	d_gene	CDR3aa	CDR3nt
TRBJ2-7	.	TRBV5-1	TRBD2	CASSLESSGRALNLPYEQYF	TGCGCCAGCAGCTTGGAATCTAGCGGGAGGGCCCTAAACCTCCCCTACGAGCAGTACTTC
TRBJ1-3	.	TRBV28	TRBD1	CASILDRAGNTIYF	TGTGCCAGCATCCTCGACAGGGCTGGAAACACCATATATTTT
TRBJ1-1	.	TRBV5-1	.	CASSPTANTEAFF	TGCGCCAGCAGCCCGACAGCTAACACTGAAGCTTTCTTT
TRBJ2-2	once	TRBV5-1	TRBD2	CASSLGTSGANTGELFF	TGCGCCAGCAGCTTGGGGACTAGCGGGGCGAACACCGGGGAGCTGTTTTTT
TRBJ2-1	once	TRBV2	.	CASTREVGYNEQFF	TGTGCCAGCACCCGAGAGGTTGGATACAATGAGCAGTTCTTC
TRBJ1-2	.	TRBV7-9	TRBD1	CASSFGTGGDGYTF	TGTGCCAGCAGCTTCGGGACAGGGGGCGATGGCTACACCTTC
TRBJ2-7	.	TRBV5-1	.	CASSPRDNLYEQYF	TGCGCCAGCAGCCCCCGGGACAACCTCTACGAGCAGTACTTC
TRBJ1-4	once	TRBV29-1	TRBD1	CSVVTGKSNEKLFF	TGCAGCGTCGTGACAGGGAAGTCTAATGAAAAACTGTTTTTT
TRBJ1-5	.	TRBV30	.	CAWSPGGHGNQPQHF	TGTGCCTGGAGTCCCGGGGGTCATGGCAATCAGCCCCAGCATTTT
TRBJ2-1	.	TRBV6-5	.	CASSSLPPSLLREFF	TGTGCCAGCAGTTCCCTCCCCCCTAGCCTACTGAGGGAATTCTTC
TRBJ2-1	.	TRBV27	TRBD1	CASSHPGQGSYNEQFF	TGTGCCAGCAGTCACCCGGGACAGGGTTCCTACAATGAGCAGTTCTTC
TRBJ1-3	.	TRBV9	.	CASNVGRGSGNTIYF	TGTGCCAGCAACGTAGGTCGGGGGTCTGGAAACACCATATATTTT
TRBJ1-6	.	TRBV7-9	.	CASSSEGYGNSPLHF	TGTGCCAGCAGCTCAGAGGGATACGGGAATTCACCCCTCCACTTT
TRBJ2-1	.	TRBV6-2/TRBV6-3	.	CASSDLSARGFF	TGTGCCAGCAGTGACTTGTCGGCCCGGGGGTTCTTC
TRBJ1-6	.	TRBV6-5	.	CASSYSRQDNSPLHF	TGTGCCAGCAGTTACTCGAGACAGGATAATTCACCCCTCCACTTT
TRBJ2-7	once	TRBV3-1/TRBV3-2	TRBD1	CASSQEGQGVTYEQYF	TGTGCCAGCAGCCAAGAAGGACAGGGGGTGACCTACGAGCAGTACTTC
TRBJ2-2	.	TRBV7-3	.	CASSLTSYTGELFF	TGTGCCAGCAGCCTTACTAGTTACACCGGGGAGCTGTTTTTT
TRBJ1-1	once	TRBV19	.	CASSSLAGGAEAFF	TGTGCCAGTAGTAGCCTCGCGGGGGGGGCTGAAGCTTTCTTT
TRBJ1-6	.	TRBV5-4	TRBD1	CASSLQGPRDSPLHF	TGTGCCAGCAGCTTACAGGGGCCCAGGGATTCACCCCTCCACTTT
TRBJ2-1	.	TRBV7-2	TRBD2	CASSLLAGVGRGINEQFF	TGTGCCAGCAGCTTACTAGCGGGAGTGGGGAGGGGGATTAATGAGCAGTTCTTC
TRBJ2-1	.	TRBV4-1	.	CASSQGIIAARRAYNEQFF	TGCGCCAGCAGCCAAGGGATTATAGCGGCCAGACGGGCCTACAATGAGCAGTTCTTC
TRBJ2-7	.	TRBV5-1	TRBD1	CASSRGQGLYEQYF	TGCGCCAGCAGCCGGGGACAGGGGCTCTACGAGCAGTACTTC
TRBJ2-5	.	TRBV5-6	.	CASSRRLTRETQYF	TGTGCCAGCAGCCGTCGGTTAACCAGGGAGACCCAGTACTTC
TRBJ2-3	once	TRBV7-2	TRBD2	CASSLLAGGPIPDTQYF	TGTGCCAGCAGCTTACTAGCGGGAGGGCCTATACCAGATACGCAGTATTTT
TRBJ2-1	.	TRBV5-1	TRBD1	CASSSDRVNEQFF	TGCGCCAGCAGCTCTGACAGGGTGAATGAGCAGTTCTTC
TRBJ2-2	.	TRBV28	TRBD1	CASSPLDRLNTGELFF	TGTGCCAGCAGTCCCCTGGACAGGTTGAACACCGGGGAGCTGTTTTTT
TRBJ1-5	once	TRBV19	TRBD1	CASSIQGQESNQPQHF	TGTGCCAGTAGTATCCAGGGACAGGAGAGCAATCAGCCCCAGCATTTT
TRBJ2-7	.	TRBV5-1	TRBD2	CASRLAVNFAYEQYF	TGCGCCAGCAGGCTAGCGGTTAATTTCGCCTACGAGCAGTACTTC
TRBJ1-5	.	TRBV28	.	CASSLDRRNQPQHF	TGTGCCAGCAGCCTTGACAGGCGAAATCAGCCCCAGCATTTT
TRBJ2-7	.	TRBV25-1	.	CASTGADSYEQYF	TGTGCCAGCACGGGAGCGGATTCCTACGAGCAGTACTTC
TRBJ2-1	once	TRBV18	.	CASSPLSGSYNEQFF	TGTGCCAGCTCACCACTGAGCGGGTCTTACAATGAGCAGTTCTTC
TRBJ2-7	.	TRBV5-6	.	CASSSTGGEYNYEQYF	TGTGCCAGCAGCTCGACAGGTGGGGAATACAACTACGAGCAGTACTTC
TRBJ2-7	.	TRBV13	TRBD1	CASSAGQGLSYEQYF	TGTGCCAGCAGCGCGGGACAGGGGCTGTCCTACGAGCAGTACTTC
TRBJ2-7	.	TRBV30	.	CAWSRGSGEQYF	TGTGCCTGGAGTCGCGGGTCCGGCGAGCAGTACTTC
TRBJ1-4	few	TRBV20-1	.	CSARSGEKLFF	TGCAGTGCTCGCAGCGGTGAAAAACTGTTTTTT
TRBJ1-3	.	TRBV3-1/TRBV3-2	.	CASSRGRDSGNTIYF	TGTGCCAGCAGCCGCGGCCGGGACTCTGGAAACACCATATATTTT
TRBJ2-7	.	TRBV5-1	TRBD2	CASSLLGGGGSSYEQYF	TGCGCCAGCAGCTTGCTGGGTGGCGGGGGGAGCTCCTACGAGCAGTACTTC
TRBJ1-4	.	TRBV18	.	CASSPSLTNEKLFF	TGTGCCAGCTCACCGAGCCTAACTAATGAAAAACTGTTTTTT
TRBJ1-4	.	TRBV30	TRBD1	CAWSQGGHEKLFF	TGTGCCTGGAGTCAGGGGGGCCATGAAAAACTGTTTTTT
TRBJ2-2	.	TRBV6-5	TRBD2	CASLRETGELFF	TGTGCCAGCTTGCGGGAGACCGGGGAGCTGTTTTTT
TRBJ2-7	.	TRBV5-4	.	CASSLAGSVGEQYF	TGTGCCAGCAGCTTGGCAGGGTCGGTCGGCGAGCAGTACTTC
TRBJ2-7	.	TRBV7-2	.	CASSLRDSPQQYF	TGTGCCAGCAGCCTTCGAGACAGCCCGCAGCAGTACTTC
TRBJ2-3	once	TRBV7-9	TRBD2	CASSYLIQREADTQYF	TGTGCCAGCAGCTACTTAATTCAGCGGGAAGCAGATACGCAGTATTTT
TRBJ1-2	.	TRBV12-3/TRBV12-4	TRBD1	CASSQGGRGYTF	TGTGCCAGCAGCCAAGGGGGCAGGGGCTACACCTTC
TRBJ1-5	.	TRBV19	TRBD1	CASSILGQGDQPQHF	TGTGCCAGTAGTATTCTTGGACAGGGGGATCAGCCCCAGCATTTT
TRBJ1-1	.	TRBV19	.	CASSIHGTEAFF	TGTGCCAGTAGTATTCACGGCACTGAAGCTTTCTTT
TRBJ2-1	.	TRBV19	.	CASTSAIATREQFF	TGTGCCAGTACCTCGGCAATAGCGACTCGAGAGCAGTTCTTC
TRBJ1-1	.	TRBV3-1/TRBV3-2	.	CASSQDLGQIKAFF	TGTGCCAGCAGCCAAGATTTAGGACAGATTAAAGCTTTCTTT
TRBJ1-4	once	TRBV7-6	TRBD1	CASSFGTGGDEKLFF	TGTGCCAGCAGCTTTGGGACAGGGGGTGATGAAAAACTGTTTTTT
TRBJ1-1	.	TRBV30	.	CAWTRTANTEAFF	TGTGCCTGGACTAGGACAGCGAACACTGAAGCTTTCTTT
TRBJ1-2	.	TRBV18	.	CASSPSGQGKYGYTF	TGTGCCAGCTCTCCGTCCGGGCAGGGGAAGTATGGCTACACCTTC
TRBJ1-1	.	TRBV30	.	CAWRTNQGTEAFF	TGTGCCTGGAGAACAAACCAGGGGACTGAAGCTTTCTTT